The 19 T cell receptor beta chains in this list originate from one sample, sequenced in a study of control samples from healthy donors and cancer patients. Sequencing used immunoSEQ multiplex PCR; TCRdb keeps in-frame clones, though not all of them. Here the sample spans some 150,000 clones, about 93% being singletons. What was sequenced was PBMCs. The receptor source for this set is a man aged 60 to 69 with colorectal cancer.

The chain carries TRBV25-1 and TRBJ1-1; D might be TRBD1 (5 bases). V was trimmed by 4 bases and J by 4 bases, leaving 10 bases between them. The germline CDR1 and CDR2 sequences are MGHDK and SYGVNS. The CDR3 has 13 amino acids. The CDR3 sequence is CASSALTVTEAFF. The CDR3 nucleotides are TGTGCCAGCAGTGCGCTGACAGTCACTGAAGCTTTCTTT.

The rearrangement joins TRBV12-3 or TRBV12-4 to TRBJ2-7; TRBD1 agrees at 7 bases. The V segment lost 5 bases and the J segment 13 bases; nucleotides outside the gene matches: 5. The CDR3 spans 10 residues. The CDR3 DNA follows: TGTGCCAGCAGTGGGGACAGACTCTACTTC. Translation: CASSGDRLYF.

The genes are TRBV27 and TRBJ1-1, with no clear D. The CDR3 extends over 12 amino acids. V shed 1 base and J shed 8 bases, with 8 bases lying between them. CDR1 and CDR2 from the germline V gene are MNHEY and SMNVEV (reference sequence). The CDR3 DNA follows: TGTGCCAGCAGTTTATACGGCAGGGAAGCTTTCTTT. Its translation: CASSLYGREAFF.

The chain joins TRBV7-9 to TRBJ2-2; TRBD1 matches at 7 bases. This CDR3 region has 15 residues. V lost 2 bases, J lost 0 bases, and 0 bases stayed unmatched. CDR1 is SEHNR, CDR2 FQNEAQ, per germline (reference sequence). In DNA, the CDR3 is TGTGCCAGCAGCTTAACAGGGGCGAACACCGGGGAGCTGTTTTTT. Translated: CASSLTGANTGELFF.

V usage is TRBV27 and J usage is TRBJ1-3; the match to TRBD1 covers 8 bases. CDR1 is MNHEY, CDR2 SMNVEV, per germline (reference sequence). Unmatched junction bases numbered 3, after V lost 6 bases and J lost 2 bases. The CDR3 extends over 14 amino acids. The CDR3: CASSRDRTGNTIYF. The DNA for the CDR3 is TGTGCCAGCAGCCGGGACAGGACTGGAAACACCATATATTTT.

The chain has TRBV27 and TRBJ2-7; 8 nucleotides line up with TRBD1. The CDR3 length is 14 residues. Germline V lookup: CDR1 MNHEY, CDR2 SMNVEV (reference sequence). V lost 4 bases to trimming and J lost 2 bases; unmatched junction nucleotides: 4. This chain's CDR3 is CASSYAQGAYEQYF. CDR3 sequence (DNA): TGTGCCAGCAGTTATGCACAGGGGGCCTACGAGCAGTACTTC.

The V call is TRBV18, the J call TRBJ2-5; 11 bases line up with TRBD2. This CDR3 comprises 16 residues. Trimming cost V 3 bases and J 5 bases; bases outside gene matches: 8. The germline V gene has CDR1 KGHSH and CDR2 LQKENI. CDR3 residues: CASSPRTTSGKETQYF. CDR3 nucleotides: TGTGCCAGCTCACCTAGGACGACTAGCGGGAAGGAGACCCAGTACTTC.

The rearrangement joins TRBV12-3 or TRBV12-4 to TRBJ2-7; either TRBD1 or TRBD2 may fit D (5 bases each). The ends were cut back, 5 bases at V and 0 bases at J, with 8 bases in the middle. The CDR3 contains 13 residues. CDR3 nucleotide sequence: TGTGCCAGCAGTATGGGGACCTCCTACGAGCAGTACTTC. This translates into CASSMGTSYEQYF.

This sequence joins TRBV10-3 and TRBJ2-7; 9 nucleotides match TRBD2. CDR1 and CDR2 (germline): ENHRY, SYGVKD. This CDR3 is 16 amino acids long. Germline trimming cut 3 bases from V and 3 bases from J; bases unmatched to any gene: 9. This chain's CDR3 is CAISDPTKRGDYEQYF. In DNA, the CDR3 is TGTGCCATCAGTGACCCGACTAAGCGGGGGGACTACGAGCAGTACTTC.

This clone was observed a few times. The chain is built from TRBV3-1 (or the pseudogene TRBV3-2) and TRBJ1-3, with D possibly being TRBD1 (6 bases). V was trimmed by 5 bases and J by 12 bases, leaving 11 bases between them. The germline V gene encodes CDR1 LGHDT and CDR2 YNNKEL (reference sequence). The CDR3 runs 11 residues. CDR3 coding DNA: TGTGCCAGCAGCTACAGGGAAAGCATATATTTT. It codes for CASSYRESIYF.

The J gene is TRBJ1-5, the V gene TRBV19; 8 bases map to TRBD1. With 2 bases clipped from V and 3 bases from J, the junction kept 9 bases outside the gene matches. Looked up from germline, CDR1 is LNHDA and CDR2 is SQIVND (reference sequence). This CDR3 has 17 amino acids. CDR3 region: CASSIFPGQAFNQPQHF. The CDR3 DNA is TGTGCCAGTAGTATATTTCCGGGACAGGCCTTCAATCAGCCCCAGCATTTT.

The chain combines TRBV3-1 (or the pseudogene TRBV3-2) with TRBJ2-3; tentatively, D is TRBD1 or TRBD2 (5 bases each). Trimming removed 5 bases at V and 2 bases at J, with 14 bases between. Germline V lookup: CDR1 LGHDT, CDR2 YNNKEL (reference sequence). This CDR3 comprises 15 residues. DNA for the CDR3: TGTGCCAGCAGCTACCGGGACCCATACACAGATACGCAGTATTTT. It yields the protein CASSYRDPYTDTQYF.

V gene TRBV6-5 combines with J gene TRBJ2-5, with a possible D match to TRBD1 (6 bases). Trimming took 5 bases from V and 2 from J, leaving 12 bases between them. The V gene's germline CDR1 is MNHEY and CDR2 SVGAGI. This CDR3 is built from 14 residues. DNA of the CDR3: TGTGCCAGCAGTCCCCGGACAGAGCAAGAGACCCAGTACTTC. Translating gives CASSPRTEQETQYF.

The chain has TRBV2 and TRBJ1-4; tentatively, D is TRBD1 (5 bases). V lost 6 bases and J 3 bases, leaving 14 bases between the germline ends. The CDR3 contains 15 residues. CDR1 is SNHLY and CDR2 is FYNNEI in the germline V gene. The CDR3 here is CASRPLTVANEKLFF. As DNA, the CDR3 is TGTGCCAGCAGACCCCTGACAGTAGCTAATGAAAAACTGTTTTTT.

The rearrangement uses TRBV4-3 and TRBJ2-7; TRBD2 aligns across 12 bases. Germline lookup yields CDR1 LGHNA and CDR2 YSLEER. The CDR3 covers 16 residues. With 2 bases clipped from V and 4 bases from J, the junction kept 6 bases outside the gene matches. The CDR3 spells CASSQRTSGGSYEQYF. In DNA, the CDR3 is TGCGCCAGCAGCCAACGTACTAGCGGGGGGAGTTACGAGCAGTACTTC.

J is TRBJ1-1 and V is TRBV6-5; D is uncertain. Trimming shortened V by 0 bases and J by 6 bases, and 17 bases separated the two germline ends. CDR3 size: 16 residues. CDR1 and CDR2 (germline): MNHEY, SVGAGI. The CDR3 is CASSYSQPRAIAEAFF. CDR3 nucleotide sequence: TGTGCCAGCAGTTACTCCCAGCCCCGGGCTATCGCTGAAGCTTTCTTT.

V is TRBV2 and J is TRBJ2-7; D gene ambiguous. Trimming removed 8 bases from V and 4 bases from J, with 18 bases in between. The CDR3 has 14 residues. CDR1 is SNHLY and CDR2 is FYNNEI in the germline V gene. The CDR3 DNA is TGTGCCAGCCAAATGTCAGGCCCTTTGTACGAGCAGTACTTC. Its translation: CASQMSGPLYEQYF.

The rearrangement joins TRBV18 to TRBJ1-4; D is undetermined. This CDR3 comprises 15 residues. Trimming left V 1 base short and J 3 bases short, with 9 bases between. Germline lookup yields CDR1 KGHSH and CDR2 LQKENI. The CDR3 DNA is TGTGCCAGCTCACCACGAGAGGCATCTAATGAAAAACTGTTTTTT. It translates to CASSPREASNEKLFF.

The chain employs TRBV7-2 and TRBJ2-2; D is tentatively TRBD1 or TRBD2 (5 bases each). CDR3 size: 15 residues. V lost 1 base and J 0 bases, leaving 6 bases between the germline ends. CDR1 is SGHTA and CDR2 is FQGNSA in the germline V gene. In nucleotides, the CDR3 is TGTGCCAGCAGCTTAGGAGGGGCGAACACCGGGGAGCTGTTTTTT. Translating gives CASSLGGANTGELFF.